The T cell receptor (beta chain) under discussion was sequenced for a study of blood T cell repertoires in COVID-19. Background on the study: Samples taken during acute and convalescent COVID-19 were collected in the United States, Italy and Spain. From T cells, B-cell-depleted T cells, or PBMCs came the material, which was cDNA or gDNA.

The CDR3 is 14 amino acids. Germline CDR1 and CDR2: MDHEN and SYDVKM. The V gene lost 5 bases and the J gene lost 2 bases, with 11 bases spanning the gap. Per the study methods: Scientists estimated how many nucleated cells there were by amplifying reference gene primers. The protocol was immunoSEQ multiplex PCR, while the TCRdb copy is restricted to in-frame clones and leaves out a portion. From that table come the V and J calls and clone size; the DNA was used to work out D and trimming. Here the sample spans 160,000 or so clones, around nine tenths being singletons. The sequence was collected from a woman aged 70-85 years with COVID-19, enrolled during active disease. The sample was peripheral blood. The chain has TRBV28 and TRBJ2-3; D might be TRBD2 (6 bases). The CDR3 DNA reads as TGTGCCAGCAGTCTTAGCGGACCCACAGATACGCAGTATTTT. It yields the protein CASSLSGPTDTQYF.